The 20 T cell receptor beta chains below come from one sample, sequenced in a study of breast tumors, draining lymph nodes, adjacent tissues. Breast cancer patients provided tissue from their axillary draining lymph nodes. Each CDR3 protein gets one entry after TCRdb re-called the multiplex PCR reads with MiXCR. The sample lists over 150,000 distinct CDR3 sequences; 31% were seen once. Sequencing input: axillary lymph node tissue. The receptors were gathered from a female donor with breast cancer. Some clones in this sample may be carry-over from other donors' samples.

This clonotype was detected many times. This chain uses TRBV30 with TRBJ2-7; 8 bases are shared with TRBD2. In germline, CDR1 is GTSNPN, CDR2 SVGIG (reference sequence). Trimming cost V 0 bases and J 3 bases; bases outside gene matches: 4. The CDR3 contains 14 residues. The CDR3: CAWSVGGVVYEQYF. DNA of the CDR3: TGTGCCTGGAGTGTCGGGGGGGTGGTCTACGAGCAGTACTTC.

To note about this clonotype: This may stem from a read error, because a much larger clone lies one nucleotide away. The chain carries TRBV20-1 and TRBJ2-1; no firm D call. V was cut by 2 bases and J by 9 bases, with 17 bases left in between. There are 14 residues in the CDR3. Per germline, CDR1 DFQATT and CDR2 SNEGSKA (reference sequence). The CDR3 region is CSARNARRVAEQFF. CDR3 nucleotide sequence: TGCAGTGCTAGAAACGCCCGTCGGGTGGCTGAGCAGTTCTTC.

About this clonotype: A much larger clone sits a single nucleotide away, making a read error possible. This chain links TRBV30 with TRBJ2-4, with D possibly matching TRBD1 (6 bases). The germline gives CDR1 GTSNPN, CDR2 SVGIG (reference sequence). V was pared by 6 bases and J by 0 bases, with 15 bases between. This CDR3 has 15 amino acids. CDR3 residues: CACGRTDLAKNIQYF. The CDR3 coding sequence is TGTGCCTGCGGCCGGACAGATCTAGCCAAAAACATTCAGTACTTC.

This clonotype was seen at least ten times. J is TRBJ1-5 and V is TRBV6-2 or TRBV6-3; D possibly corresponds to TRBD1 (6 bases). Per germline, CDR1 MNHEY and CDR2 SVGEGT. The CDR3 has 15 residues. V was cut by 7 bases and J by 4 bases, with 17 bases left in between. This chain's CDR3 is CASTQSRGRNQPQHF. The DNA for the CDR3 is TGTGCCAGCACTCAGAGCCGGGGGCGGAATCAGCCCCAGCATTTT.

This clonotype was counted ten times or more. The chain is built from TRBV10-3 and TRBJ2-5; 8 bases align to TRBD2. The CDR3 sequence is 14 residues long. Germline loops: CDR1 ENHRY, CDR2 SYGVKD. V lost 4 bases and J lost 5; bases outside the gene matches: 6. CDR3 protein: CAISVGTREETQYF. The CDR3 DNA follows: TGTGCCATCAGTGTCGGGACTAGGGAGGAGACCCAGTACTTC.

This clonotype was observed at least ten times. DNA for the CDR3: TGTGCCAGTAGTAAACAAGCGGGGGGGCGCTATGAGCAGTTCTTC. Its protein product is CASSKQAGGRYEQFF. The rearrangement joins TRBV19 to TRBJ2-1, with 10 bases matching TRBD2. The V gene end was trimmed by 4 bases and the J gene end by 8 bases; junction bases not matched to a gene: 8. The CDR3 extends over 15 amino acids. The germline V gene encodes CDR1 LNHDA and CDR2 SQIVND (reference sequence).

Many counts were recorded for this clonotype. V is TRBV7-2 and J is TRBJ2-5, with TRBD2 matching over 7 bases. The germline V gene has CDR1 SGHTA and CDR2 FQGNSA. J gave up 5 bases and V 3 bases, and 3 bases lay outside the gene matches. This CDR3 region has 13 residues. CDR3 nucleotides: TGTGCCAGCAGCTTTGGGGGGGTTGAGACCCAGTACTTC. Translating it yields CASSFGGVETQYF.

This clonotype was seen many times. This rearrangement joins TRBV5-5 to TRBJ1-3; TRBD1 matches at 8 bases. The CDR3 is 14 residues long. The ends lost 4 bases at V and 9 bases at J; junction bases unmatched: 9. Germline V gene sequence: CDR1 SGHKS, CDR2 YYEKEE (reference sequence). This chain's CDR3 is CASSPDRAGGTIYF. In nucleotides, the CDR3 is TGTGCCAGCAGCCCGGACAGGGCGGGGGGCACCATATATTTT.

As to this clonotype: A much bigger clone sits one base away, suggesting this may be a read error. The CDR3 sequence: CASSQDVGTSTSNTGELFF. The DNA of the CDR3 is TGTGCCAGCAGCCAAGATGTAGGGACTAGCACCTCGAACACCGGGGAGCTGTTTTTT. The J gene is TRBJ2-2, the V gene TRBV9; 9 positions agree with TRBD2. Germline V gives CDR1 SGDLS, CDR2 YYNGEE. CDR3 length equals 19 residues. With V trimmed by 4 bases and J by 0 bases, 13 bases remained unmatched.

This clonotype showed up many times. This chain connects TRBV20-1 to TRBJ1-6; no clear D. V shed 1 base and J shed 0 bases, with 10 bases lying between them. The V gene's germline CDR1 is DFQATT and CDR2 SNEGSKA (reference sequence). CDR3 length: 16 amino acids. CDR3 DNA sequence: TGCAGTGCTAGAGGCGGCCTTAGCTCCTATAATTCACCCCTCCACTTT. Translation gives CSARGGLSSYNSPLHF.

The chain is built from TRBV7-9 and TRBJ2-7, with a tentative D call TRBD1 (5 bases). Germline assignment: CDR1 SEHNR and CDR2 FQNEAQ (reference sequence). This CDR3 has 13 amino acids. Trimming took off 5 bases at V and 3 bases at J, with 11 bases between the two ends. CDR3 sequence: CASSLQGYYEQYF. The CDR3 DNA follows: TGTGCCAGCAGCCTCCAGGGTTACTACGAGCAGTACTTC.

Many counts were recorded for this clonotype. The chain has TRBV5-6 and TRBJ2-1; D remains unclear. The CDR3 consists of 15 residues. Germline-derived CDR1 and CDR2 are SGHDT and YYEEEE. V dropped 4 bases and J dropped 0 bases, with 11 bases sitting between them. CDR3 amino acids: CASSTDIFSYNEQFF. For the CDR3, the DNA is TGTGCCAGCAGCACAGACATTTTCTCCTACAATGAGCAGTTCTTC.

Notes on this clonotype: Compared with germline, one end of the junction differs, possibly owing to a read error. This rearrangement joins TRBV7-2 to TRBJ2-5; 8 nucleotides match TRBD2. CDR3 length: 14 residues. Germline loops: CDR1 SGHTA, CDR2 FQGNSA. The chain's CDR3 is CASSVAGRQEARYF. The CDR3 region has the DNA TGTGCCAGCAGCGTAGCGGGACGCCAAGAGGCCCGGTACTTC.

Turning to this clonotype: This may stem from a read error, because a much larger clone lies one nucleotide away. The rearrangement links TRBV20-1 to TRBJ2-5; no definite D call. CDR1 DFQATT and CDR2 SNEGSKA come from the germline V gene (reference sequence). This CDR3 has 14 residues. The CDR3 DNA is TGCAGTGCTCCAGAGTCCACCCACCAAGCGACCCAGTACTTC. It specifies CSAPESTHQATQYF.

Only a few counts were recorded for this clonotype. A much bigger clone sits one base away, suggesting this may be a read error. The chain uses TRBV20-1 and TRBJ2-7; the D gene is possibly TRBD2 (5 bases). V lost 1 base to trimming and J lost 9 bases, with 16 bases between them. Germline V gene sequence: CDR1 DFQATT, CDR2 SNEGSKA (reference sequence). CDR3 length: 13 amino acids. For the CDR3, the DNA is TGCAGTGCTAGAGTCCGGGATGGACGCGCGCAGTACTTC. This translates into CSARVRDGRAQYF.

This clonotype occurred many times. This rearrangement joins TRBV12-3 or TRBV12-4 to TRBJ1-5; 9 bases match TRBD1. The CDR3 runs to 15 residues. Trimming cost V 3 bases and J 4 bases; bases outside gene matches: 4. CDR3 in DNA: TGTGCCAGCAGTTTGGGGACAGGGTATAATCAGCCCCAGCATTTT. Translated, it gives CASSLGTGYNQPQHF.

The table lists this clonotype with many counts. The gene calls are TRBV7-9 and TRBJ2-2; 9 nucleotides match TRBD2. Germline CDR1 is SEHNR and CDR2 is FQNEAQ (reference sequence). CDR3 length equals 16 residues. Trimming at V came to 2 bases and at J to 1 base, leaving 2 bases not matched to a gene. This chain's CDR3 is CASSLRLAVNTGELFF. The CDR3 DNA follows: TGTGCCAGCAGCTTAAGACTAGCGGTGAACACCGGGGAGCTGTTTTTT.

This clonotype was detected many times. The gene calls are TRBV20-1 and TRBJ1-5, with TRBD1 matching 7 bases. J was trimmed by 2 bases and V by 6 bases; bases with no gene match: 7. Germline CDR1 DFQATT, CDR2 SNEGSKA (reference sequence). CDR3 size: 14 residues. The CDR3 DNA reads TGCAGTGCACGACAGGGACATGGCAATCAGCCCCAGCATTTT. Protein sequence: CSARQGHGNQPQHF.

This clonotype showed up many times. The rearrangement uses TRBV7-9 and TRBJ2-2, with 8 bases that match TRBD2. V trimming: 8 bases; J trimming: 0 bases; junction bases outside the gene matches: 2. The germline V gene has CDR1 SEHNR and CDR2 FQNEAQ (reference sequence). The length of the CDR3 is 14 residues. The CDR3 bases are TGTGCCAGCCGGGGGGGAACGAACACCGGGGAGCTGTTTTTT. Its translation is CASRGGTNTGELFF.

The chain is built from TRBV7-2 and TRBJ1-4; D not resolved. Trimming cost V 6 bases and J 8 bases, with 7 bases left between them. CDR3 length: 11 amino acids. Germline V gene data show CDR1 as SGHTA and CDR2 as FQGNSA. The CDR3 nucleotides read TGTGCCAGCAGACCCGGAGAAAAACTGTTTTTT. Amino acid sequence: CASRPGEKLFF. The full variable domain, with the rest looked up from reference TRBV7-2 and TRBJ1-4, is GAGVSQSPSNKVTEKGKDVELRCDPISGHTALYWYRQSLGQGLEFLIYFQGNSAPDKSGLPSDRFSAERTGGSVSTLTIQRTQQEDSAVYLCASRPGEKLFFGSGTQLSVL.